This T cell receptor beta chain appears in the sequencing data of a study of T-cell reconstitution after alpha-beta-depleted transplantation in children. Unique molecular identifiers were built into the TCRbeta library. MiXCR, run by TCRdb on the PCR reads, gives a single entry per CDR3 protein. The sample consists of about 360,000 distinct CDR3 sequences, more than 10% of them appearing once. Trimming took 8 bases from V and 1 from J; bases not matched to a gene: 10. Germline V CDR1 and CDR2: MNHNS, SASEGT. There are 15 residues in the CDR3. This chain uses TRBV6-1 with TRBJ1-2; 7 bases agree with TRBD1. The sequencing used PBMCs, collected from the stem cell graft. This TCR was recovered from a human donor who donated a stem cell graft to a child with Fanconi anemia. The chain's CDR3 is CASGRQGNFNYGYTF. CDR3 sequence (DNA): TGTGCCAGCGGCCGACAGGGAAACTTTAACTATGGCTACACCTTC.